This TCR beta chain was documented in a study of cytomegalovirus exposure and HLA in healthy donors. V shed 6 bases and J 2 bases; nucleotides not matched to a gene: 4. Looked up from germline, CDR1 is SEHNR and CDR2 is FQNEAQ (reference sequence). The CDR3 contains 15 residues. These donors were members of the 120-subject validation cohort, a group separate from the roughly 700-subject first cohort. Some clones are missing from TCRdb's copy, which holds only in-frame ones; the method was immunoSEQ multiplex PCR. The sample includes approximately 140,000 clones, 85% to 90% of them seen just once. With respect to this clone: Antigen unknown.

Study outcomes and limitations: Reported performance of the classifier showed diagnosis of cytomegalovirus status with high specificity and sensitivity. TCR beta chains numbering some 160 were designated cytomegalovirus-associated. In vitro assays verified that three CMV-associated chains recognized CMV antigens specifically.

The source is a man between 18 and 35 years old in good health and CMV-seronegative. Material: PBMCs. V usage is TRBV7-9 and J usage is TRBJ2-1, with TRBD2 identical over 10 bases. This CDR3 reads CASRSGTSAYNEQFF. The CDR3 nucleotides are TGTGCCAGCAGATCCGGGACTAGCGCCTACAATGAGCAGTTCTTC.